The 28 T cell receptor beta chains below were found in one sample sequenced in a study of blood T cell repertoires in COVID-19. Clones were sequenced by immunoSEQ multiplex PCR, and TCRdb holds only the in-frame ones, with some missing. The profile shows 150,000 or so clones, approximately 90% of them singletons. Sequencing was carried out using PBMCs or T cells enriched from blood (not recorded which). The receptor source for this set is a woman aged 25 to 39 with acute COVID-19.

The chain carries TRBV5-1 and TRBJ2-7, with TRBD2 matching over 11 bases. Germline CDR1 is SGHRS and CDR2 is YFSETQ. V lost 4 bases, J lost 0 bases, and 3 bases stayed unmatched. CDR3 length: 15 residues. The CDR3 DNA is TGCGCCAGCAGCACTAGCGGGAGCCGCTCCTACGAGCAGTACTTC. Its translation: CASSTSGSRSYEQYF.

This clone was observed a handful of times. This chain uses TRBV6-5 with TRBJ1-2; TRBD1 matches 8 bases. The CDR3 totals 14 residues. Germline V gene data show CDR1 as MNHEY and CDR2 as SVGAGI. J lost 0 bases, V lost 7 bases, and 4 bases had no gene match. The CDR3 is CASTGTGANYGYTF. The CDR3 DNA follows: TGTGCCAGCACCGGGACAGGCGCTAACTATGGCTACACCTTC.

The chain links TRBV24-1 to TRBJ1-5; 7 bases map to TRBD1. The CDR3 is made up of 14 amino acids. V lost 6 bases to trimming and J lost 7 bases; unmatched junction nucleotides: 8. CDR1 and CDR2 from the germline V gene are KGHDR and SFDVKD. In DNA form, the CDR3 reads TGTGCCACCAGTTCAGGGGGTACAGGGCAGCCCCAGCATTTT. It codes for CATSSGGTGQPQHF.

This clone has ten or more counts. The chain carries TRBV7-9 and TRBJ2-3; TRBD2 matches at 9 bases. This CDR3 is built from 16 residues. Germline CDR1 and CDR2: SEHNR and FQNEAQ (reference sequence). With 4 bases clipped from V and 6 bases from J, the junction kept 11 bases outside the gene matches. The CDR3 DNA reads TGTGCCAGCAGCTCTCCCGGGACTAGCAAGGGTGATACGCAGTATTTT. It specifies CASSSPGTSKGDTQYF.

The chain employs TRBV25-1 and TRBJ2-3, with D possibly TRBD1 on 6 matching bases. The CDR3 totals 17 residues. V was trimmed by 3 bases and J by 2 bases, leaving 18 bases between them. Germline-derived CDR1 and CDR2 are MGHDK and SYGVNS. This CDR3 is CASSDPPGAAHTDTQYF. Here the CDR3 DNA reads TGTGCCAGCAGTGATCCCCCAGGGGCGGCCCACACAGATACGCAGTATTTT.

In nucleotides, the CDR3 is TGCGCCAGCAGCTTGGCACAGGGACGAACGACTGAAGCTTTCTTT. Its protein product is CASSLAQGRTTEAFF. V gene TRBV5-1 combines with J gene TRBJ1-1; D is perhaps TRBD1 (6 bases). The germline gives CDR1 SGHRS, CDR2 YFSETQ. The CDR3 sequence is 15 residues long. Deletions cut 0 bases from V and 5 bases from J, with 14 bases between. Using reference TRBV5-1 and TRBJ1-1 for the parts outside the CDR3, the full variable domain is KAGVTQTPRYLIKTRGQQVTLSCSPISGHRSVSWYQQTPGQGLQFLFEYFSETQRNKGNFPGRFSGRQFSNSRSEMNVSTLELGDSALYLCASSLAQGRTTEAFFGQGTRLTVV.

V gene TRBV19 combines with J gene TRBJ2-4; D perhaps matches TRBD1 (5 bases). The germline V gene encodes CDR1 LNHDA and CDR2 SQIVND (reference sequence). The CDR3 extends over 15 amino acids. The V end was cut by 6 bases, the J end by 9 bases, with 21 bases between. The CDR3 loop is CASSELGATVAIQYF. In DNA form, the CDR3 reads TGTGCCAGTAGCGAGCTAGGGGCGACGGTGGCCATTCAGTACTTC.

This chain uses TRBV27 with TRBJ2-7; D possibly corresponds to TRBD1 (5 bases). The V end lost 10 bases, the J end lost 2 bases, and 18 bases lay between the germline ends. The CDR3 is 14 amino acids. Germline V gene sequence: CDR1 MNHEY, CDR2 SMNVEV (reference sequence). The CDR3 nucleotides are TGTGCCACCATGAAGCAAGACAGAGCCTACGAGCAGTACTTC. This sequence encodes CATMKQDRAYEQYF.

The V call is TRBV5-4, the J call TRBJ1-1, with 9 nucleotides matching TRBD1. This CDR3 spans 16 amino acids. V shed 0 bases and J 4 bases; nucleotides not matched to a gene: 7. CDR1 and CDR2 (germline): SGHNT, YYREEE (reference sequence). The DNA of the CDR3 is TGTGCCAGCAGCTTGGCGCCGGGACAGGGTGGCACTGAAGCTTTCTTT. Protein product: CASSLAPGQGGTEAFF.

The chain carries TRBV5-1 and TRBJ2-7, with D maybe TRBD2 (6 bases). CDR1 is SGHRS, CDR2 YFSETQ, per germline. Trimming cost V 0 bases and J 2 bases, with 21 bases left between them. The CDR3 is 18 residues long. The CDR3 is CASSLGRPGSGLTYEQYF. CDR3 DNA: TGCGCCAGCAGCTTGGGGCGACCGGGGAGCGGGCTCACCTACGAGCAGTACTTC.

This clone was seen once. The chain joins TRBV6-5 to TRBJ2-2, with 8 bases identical to TRBD2. The CDR3 loop spans 15 amino acids. The germline V gene encodes CDR1 MNHEY and CDR2 SVGAGI. The trim removed 5 bases at V and 5 bases at J, leaving 7 bases unmatched. The CDR3 loop reads CASSPLRGGTGELFF. In DNA form, the CDR3 reads TGTGCCAGCAGTCCCCTTCGGGGGGGGACCGGGGAGCTGTTTTTT.

This chain connects TRBV29-1 to TRBJ2-5, with 10 bases lining up with TRBD1. The CDR3 loop spans 16 amino acids. Per germline, CDR1 SQVTM and CDR2 ANQGSEA. Trimming removed 3 bases from V and 5 bases from J; junction bases left unmatched: 12. This CDR3 reads CSVDNFGTGVTETQYF. In DNA, the CDR3 is TGCAGCGTTGACAACTTCGGGACAGGGGTGACGGAGACCCAGTACTTC.

This clone was picked up a small number of times. V gene TRBV7-2 combines with J gene TRBJ1-6; 7 bases line up with TRBD1. The CDR3 loop spans 14 amino acids. Germline V gene lookup returns CDR1 SGHTA and CDR2 FQGNSA. V was pared by 5 bases and J by 9 bases, with 7 bases of the junction left unmatched. CDR3 sequence (DNA): TGTGCCAGCAGCCAACAGGGGTCAGTTTCACCCCTCCACTTT. Protein: CASSQQGSVSPLHF. Supplemented by reference TRBV7-2 and TRBJ1-6, the full variable domain reads GAGVSQSPSNKVTEKGKDVELRCDPISGHTALYWYRQSLGQGLEFLIYFQGNSAPDKSGLPSDRFSAERTGGSVSTLTIQRTQQEDSAVYLCASSQQGSVSPLHFGNGTRLTVT.

A few counts support this clone. This chain uses TRBV7-9 with TRBJ1-4; possible D gene TRBD1, 6 bases. This CDR3 spans 15 amino acids. Trimming removed 6 bases at V and 8 bases at J, with 19 bases between. CDR1 is SEHNR, CDR2 FQNEAQ, per germline (reference sequence). The CDR3 protein is CASRPSGTRREKLFF. The CDR3 region has the DNA TGTGCCAGCAGGCCAAGCGGGACACGTCGAGAAAAACTGTTTTTT.

CDR3: CASSQSAGGVSAGYTF. The CDR3 nucleotides are TGTGCCAGCAGCCAAAGCGCAGGGGGCGTATCTGCTGGCTACACCTTC. The chain links TRBV3-1 (or the pseudogene TRBV3-2) to TRBJ1-2; 8 nucleotides line up with TRBD1. The trim removed 2 bases at V and 7 bases at J, leaving 12 bases unmatched. The CDR3 contains 16 residues. The V gene's germline CDR1 is LGHDT and CDR2 YNNKEL (reference sequence).

On this clone itself: Other DNA sequences in the same sample also yield this CDR3. CDR3 in amino acids: CAISLAGTNTGELFF. The DNA of the CDR3 is TGTGCCATCAGTCTAGCGGGCACGAACACCGGGGAGCTGTTTTTT. This chain joins TRBV10-3 and TRBJ2-2; TRBD2 aligns across 8 bases. V gave up 5 bases and J gave up 0 bases; unmatched junction bases: 2. This CDR3 is built from 15 residues. Germline V lookup: CDR1 ENHRY, CDR2 SYGVKD.

This chain joins TRBV18 and TRBJ2-5; the match to TRBD2 covers 13 bases. Germline values: CDR1 KGHSH, CDR2 LQKENI. The trim removed 2 bases at V and 2 bases at J, leaving 8 bases unmatched. The length of the CDR3 is 18 residues. The DNA for the CDR3 is TGTGCCAGCTCACCAGAAGGACTAGCGGGAGTTAGGCAAGAGACCCAGTACTTC. This sequence encodes CASSPEGLAGVRQETQYF.

The chain has TRBV4-3 and TRBJ1-3; no clear D gene. Germline CDR1 reads LGHNA; CDR2 reads YSLEER. CDR3 length: 13 amino acids. Trimming removed 1 base at V and 7 bases at J, with 8 bases between. The CDR3 coding sequence is TGCGCCAGCAGCCAAGCAGTGAGGAACACCATATATTTT. Its translation is CASSQAVRNTIYF.

As DNA, the CDR3 is TGTGCCAGCAGTGCAGGGTACTCACCCCTCCACTTT. This encodes CASSAGYSPLHF. The chain joins TRBV28 to TRBJ1-6, with D possibly being TRBD1 (5 bases). Germline V CDR1 and CDR2: MDHEN, SYDVKM. The germline V and J ends were trimmed by 5 bases and 10 bases, with 9 bases remaining between them. CDR3 length: 12 amino acids.

The V call is TRBV30, the J call TRBJ1-2; D is unresolved. The V end lost 2 bases, the J end lost 6 bases, and 10 bases lay between the germline ends. This CDR3 region has 12 residues. Germline CDR1 reads GTSNPN; CDR2 reads SVGIG (reference sequence). CDR3 loop: CAWSLVGDGYTF. DNA of the CDR3: TGTGCCTGGAGTCTGGTGGGCGATGGCTACACCTTC. The full variable domain, with the rest looked up from reference TRBV30 and TRBJ1-2, is SQTIHQWPATLVQPVGSPLSLECTVEGTSNPNLYWYRQAAGRGLQLLFYSVGIGQISSEVPQNLSASRPQDRQFILSSKKLLLSDSGFYLCAWSLVGDGYTFGSGTRLTVV.

J is TRBJ2-1 and V is TRBV29-1; a weak D match, TRBD1 (6 bases). This CDR3 comprises 12 residues. The V end was cut by 6 bases, the J end by 5 bases, with 11 bases between. The germline V gene has CDR1 SQVTM and CDR2 ANQGSEA. CDR3 loop: CSVQGNHNEQFF. In nucleotides, the CDR3 is TGCAGCGTACAGGGAAACCACAATGAGCAGTTCTTC.

This clone appeared a few times. V gene TRBV21-1 combines with J gene TRBJ2-4; the D call TRBD1 from the table was never checked on the DNA. TRBV21-1 represents a pseudogene. The CDR3 spans 16 residues. In nucleotides, the CDR3 is TGTGCCAGCAGCAAATTGTCGGAGCACAGGGAAAACATTCAGTACTTC. This codes for CASSKLSEHRENIQYF.

This chain joins TRBV30 and TRBJ2-1; 11 nucleotides match TRBD1. Trimming took 5 bases from V and 10 from J; bases not matched to a gene: 7. Germline V gene data show CDR1 as GTSNPN and CDR2 as SVGIG (reference sequence). The CDR3 extends over 13 amino acids. The CDR3 region has the DNA TGTGCCTGGTCAGGACAGGGGGCGCGGGAGCAGTTCTTC. It translates to CAWSGQGAREQFF.

This chain links TRBV18 with TRBJ1-2, with 9 bases identical to TRBD1. V lost 4 bases and J lost 7; bases outside the gene matches: 10. In germline, CDR1 is KGHSH, CDR2 LQKENI. The CDR3 runs to 15 residues. The CDR3, as DNA: TGTGCCAGCTCACGGAACAGGGGGCGCGGGCTTGGCTACACCTTC. The encoded protein is CASSRNRGRGLGYTF. The entire variable domain, with the rest obtained from reference TRBV18 and TRBJ1-2, is as follows: NAGVMQNPRHLVRRRGQEARLRCSPMKGHSHVYWYRQLPEEGLKFMVYLQKENIIDESGMPKERFSAEFPKEGPSILRIQQVVRGDSAAYFCASSRNRGRGLGYTFGSGTRLTVV.

The chain couples TRBV3-1 (or the pseudogene TRBV3-2) to TRBJ1-1, with a possible D match to TRBD1 (5 bases). The CDR3 has 14 amino acids. Trimming stripped 0 bases from V and 4 bases from J, with 9 bases between. Germline V gives CDR1 LGHDT, CDR2 YNNKEL (reference sequence). The CDR3 spells CASSQEWRGTEAFF. The CDR3, as DNA: TGTGCCAGCAGCCAAGAGTGGAGGGGCACTGAAGCTTTCTTT.

This clone appeared a few times. V and J are TRBV28 and TRBJ1-1, with 10 bases that match TRBD1. The germline CDR1 and CDR2 sequences are MDHEN and SYDVKM. V shed 8 bases and J 5 bases; nucleotides not matched to a gene: 5. The CDR3 spans 13 residues. CDR3 loop: CASWTGGRTEAFF. DNA for the CDR3: TGTGCCAGCTGGACAGGGGGAAGAACTGAAGCTTTCTTT.

The chain combines TRBV6-5 with TRBJ2-5; D gene uncertain. The germline V gene encodes CDR1 MNHEY and CDR2 SVGAGI. Trimming pared 0 bases from V and 4 bases from J, leaving 12 bases between. The CDR3 spans 15 residues. CDR3 region: CASSYSYSIAETQYF. The CDR3 bases are TGTGCCAGCAGTTACTCTTACTCGATAGCAGAGACCCAGTACTTC.

This clone turned up a few times. This sequence joins TRBV28 and TRBJ1-2; possible D gene TRBD1, 6 bases. Germline assignment: CDR1 MDHEN and CDR2 SYDVKM. The ends were cut back, 6 bases at V and 0 bases at J, with 23 bases in the middle. The CDR3 extends over 18 amino acids. Here the CDR3 DNA reads TGTGCCAGCAGCCCGCCCCTGACAGGCAGCCAATCTAACTATGGCTACACCTTC. This codes for CASSPPLTGSQSNYGYTF.